The 27 T cell receptor beta chains below were found in one sample sequenced in a study of cytomegalovirus exposure and HLA in healthy donors. The repertoire was sequenced with immunoSEQ multiplex PCR; TCRdb's copy has only in-frame clones and lacks some. In the table there are some 250,000 clones, 75% to 90% of which are singletons. Sequenced material: PBMCs. The receptors were gathered from a woman in her 30s in good health and CMV-seropositive.

The chain recombines TRBV13 with TRBJ2-7; D is ambiguous. Germline V lookup: CDR1 PRHDT, CDR2 FYEKMQ (reference sequence). The length of the CDR3 is 14 residues. V was shortened by 1 base and J by 2 bases, with 9 bases between the two germline ends. The chain's CDR3 is CASSLVGNPYEQYF. The CDR3 nucleotides are TGTGCCAGCAGCTTAGTTGGCAATCCCTACGAGCAGTACTTC.

The rearrangement uses TRBV10-1 and TRBJ2-7; a weak D match, TRBD2 (7 bases). CDR1 WNHNN and CDR2 SYGVQD come from the germline V gene (reference sequence). V was shortened by 8 bases and J by 6 bases, with 14 bases between the two germline ends. The CDR3 has 12 amino acids. The CDR3 protein is CASGRGGGEQYF. CDR3 bases: TGCGCCAGCGGTAGGGGAGGGGGCGAGCAGTACTTC.

The chain couples TRBV5-1 to TRBJ1-2; 7 bases map to TRBD1. Germline lookup yields CDR1 SGHRS and CDR2 YFSETQ. The V segment lost 2 bases and the J segment 8 bases; nucleotides outside the gene matches: 6. CDR3 length: 13 residues. The CDR3 DNA reads as TGCGCCAGCAGCTTAACAGGGGTAACCGGCTACACCTTC. This sequence encodes CASSLTGVTGYTF.

This chain joins TRBV9 and TRBJ1-2; tentative D call: TRBD1 (5 bases). The V end was cut by 2 bases, the J end by 4 bases, with 21 bases between. The CDR3 is 17 amino acids. Germline V gene sequence: CDR1 SGDLS, CDR2 YYNGEE. The CDR3 DNA sequence: TGTGCCAGCAGCGTCGTGAGGGGAGGTGCTGGGGGCTATGGCTACACCTTC. Translation: CASSVVRGGAGGYGYTF.

This clone was counted between two and nine times. The V and J genes are TRBV15 and TRBJ2-2; unclear D gene. The CDR3 contains 14 residues. Germline CDR1 is LNHNV and CDR2 is YYDKDF (reference sequence). V was cut by 0 bases and J by 5 bases, with 7 bases left in between. CDR3 nucleotide sequence: TGTGCCACCAGCAGAGATAGAGAGACCGGGGAGCTGTTTTTT. Translation gives CATSRDRETGELFF.

The chain recombines TRBV29-1 with TRBJ2-1; D may be TRBD2 (6 bases). Germline V gives CDR1 SQVTM, CDR2 ANQGSEA. The CDR3 spans 14 residues. V lost 2 bases and J 7 bases, leaving 15 bases between the germline ends. The CDR3 is CSVEQTGLSNEQFF. The CDR3 DNA sequence: TGCAGCGTTGAACAGACGGGACTTTCAAATGAGCAGTTCTTC.

This clone is a singleton in its sample. V is TRBV15 and J is TRBJ2-2; D is unresolved. Trimming took off 8 bases at V and 2 bases at J, with 18 bases between the two ends. This CDR3 spans 16 amino acids. Germline V CDR1 and CDR2: LNHNV, YYDKDF (reference sequence). For the CDR3, the DNA is TGTGCCACCCGGTCTAGTGTTCTGCTTAACACCGGGGAGCTGTTTTTT. It translates to CATRSSVLLNTGELFF.

This chain joins TRBV9 and TRBJ2-6; maybe TRBD1 (6 bases). V was trimmed by 0 bases and J by 2 bases, leaving 6 bases between them. This CDR3 comprises 15 residues. Per the germline V gene, CDR1 is SGDLS and CDR2 is YYNGEE. CDR3 coding DNA: TGTGCCAGCAGCGTAGACAGGGCTGGGGCCAACGTCCTGACTTTC. Protein: CASSVDRAGANVLTF.

This chain joins TRBV6-1 and TRBJ2-6; TRBD1 agrees at 8 bases. Germline V gene data show CDR1 as MNHNS and CDR2 as SASEGT. Trimming took 4 bases from V and 2 from J; bases not matched to a gene: 1. This CDR3 has 15 amino acids. The CDR3 loop is CASSATGAGANVLTF. CDR3 nucleotide sequence: TGTGCCAGCAGTGCGACAGGGGCTGGGGCCAACGTCCTGACTTTC.

This sequence joins TRBV5-1 and TRBJ2-7; 7 bases line up with TRBD1. This CDR3 region has 16 residues. Germline V gene sequence: CDR1 SGHRS, CDR2 YFSETQ. The trim removed 4 bases at V and 6 bases at J, leaving 16 bases unmatched. This CDR3 is CASSTDGRGSVSEQYF. CDR3 bases: TGCGCCAGCAGCACAGACGGCAGGGGGTCGGTGAGCGAGCAGTACTTC. The full variable domain, rest sourced from reference TRBV5-1 and TRBJ2-7, is KAGVTQTPRYLIKTRGQQVTLSCSPISGHRSVSWYQQTPGQGLQFLFEYFSETQRNKGNFPGRFSGRQFSNSRSEMNVSTLELGDSALYLCASSTDGRGSVSEQYFGPGTRLTVT.

The chain combines TRBV5-6 with TRBJ2-1; 10 positions agree with TRBD2. With 0 bases clipped from V and 5 bases from J, the junction kept 5 bases outside the gene matches. CDR3 length: 16 residues. The germline V gene encodes CDR1 SGHDT and CDR2 YYEEEE. The CDR3 DNA is TGTGCCAGCAGCTTGGGGGGACTAGCGCGAGACAATGAGCAGTTCTTC. It specifies CASSLGGLARDNEQFF. The full variable domain, with the rest looked up from reference TRBV5-6 and TRBJ2-1, is DAGVTQSPTHLIKTRGQQVTLRCSPKSGHDTVSWYQQALGQGPQFIFQYYEEEERQRGNFPDRFSGHQFPNYSSELNVNALLLGDSALYLCASSLGGLARDNEQFFGPGTRLTVL.

This sequence joins TRBV5-4 and TRBJ2-7; D ambiguous. The CDR3 totals 12 residues. CDR1 and CDR2 (germline): SGHNT, YYREEE (reference sequence). V shed 3 bases and J shed 5 bases, with 9 bases lying between them. This CDR3 is CASSWLSNEQYF. The CDR3, as DNA: TGTGCCAGCAGCTGGTTAAGCAACGAGCAGTACTTC.

This clone was found once. The genes are TRBV5-4 and TRBJ1-2, with 8 bases that match TRBD1. After removal of 3 bases from V and 0 bases from J, the junction contained 10 bases not matched to a gene. The CDR3 is 17 residues long. In germline, CDR1 is SGHNT, CDR2 YYREEE (reference sequence). The CDR3 spells CASSSFAGTGSNYGYTF. CDR3 DNA sequence: TGTGCCAGCAGCTCTTTTGCCGGGACAGGCTCTAACTATGGCTACACCTTC. Full variable domain (outside the CDR3, taken from reference TRBV5-4 and TRBJ1-2): ETGVTQSPTHLIKTRGQQVTLRCSSQSGHNTVSWYQQALGQGPQFIFQYYREEENGRGNFPPRFSGLQFPNYSSELNVNALELDDSALYLCASSSFAGTGSNYGYTFGSGTRLTVV.

This chain connects TRBV10-1 to TRBJ2-7, with TRBD1 as a possible D gene (6 bases). V was cut by 6 bases and J by 3 bases, with 15 bases left in between. CDR1 is WNHNN and CDR2 is SYGVQD in the germline V gene (reference sequence). The CDR3 is 14 residues long. The CDR3: CASSDGTKNYEQYF. The CDR3 DNA is TGCGCCAGCAGCGACGGGACAAAGAACTACGAGCAGTACTTC.

The chain has TRBV6-1 and TRBJ2-3, with 7 bases matching TRBD2. The CDR3 totals 15 residues. J gave up 3 bases and V 5 bases, and 8 bases lay outside the gene matches. Germline lookup yields CDR1 MNHNS and CDR2 SASEGT. CDR3 in amino acids: CASSRWAGATDTQYF. The CDR3 DNA follows: TGTGCCAGCAGTCGGTGGGCGGGAGCGACAGATACGCAGTATTTT.

The chain has TRBV11-2 and TRBJ2-5; a possible D gene is TRBD2 (5 bases). Trimming stripped 0 bases from V and 5 bases from J, with 10 bases between. CDR1 is SGHAT, CDR2 FQNNGV, per germline. This CDR3 region has 14 residues. The CDR3 DNA follows: TGTGCCAGCAGCTTAGATGCGAGGAGGGAGACCCAGTACTTC. Translation gives CASSLDARRETQYF.

This sequence joins TRBV29-1 and TRBJ2-7; 10 nucleotides agree with TRBD1. V trimming: 4 bases; J trimming: 3 bases; junction bases outside the gene matches: 12. Germline CDR1 SQVTM, CDR2 ANQGSEA. The CDR3 is made up of 16 amino acids. CDR3 region: CSVGPGQGKMDYEQYF. CDR3 DNA: TGCAGCGTTGGCCCGGGACAGGGGAAGATGGACTACGAGCAGTACTTC.

The chain uses TRBV5-1 and TRBJ2-1, with TRBD1 identical over 7 bases. Per the germline V gene, CDR1 is SGHRS and CDR2 is YFSETQ. The ends lost 2 bases at V and 9 bases at J; junction bases unmatched: 14. This CDR3 has 16 amino acids. The CDR3 spells CASSFSTGPAGVEQFF. CDR3 DNA sequence: TGCGCCAGCAGCTTTTCGACAGGGCCAGCCGGGGTTGAGCAGTTCTTC.

The chain links TRBV19 to TRBJ2-2; TRBD1 aligns across 7 bases. Unmatched junction bases numbered 8, after V lost 6 bases and J lost 4 bases. This CDR3 comprises 15 residues. Per the germline V gene, CDR1 is LNHDA and CDR2 is SQIVND (reference sequence). For the CDR3, the DNA is TGTGCCAGTAGACTATTGGCAGGGGGCACCGGGGAGCTGTTTTTT. The encoded protein is CASRLLAGGTGELFF.

The rearrangement links TRBV9 to TRBJ2-5, with TRBD2 as a possible D gene (5 bases). Germline values: CDR1 SGDLS, CDR2 YYNGEE. The V gene lost 0 bases and the J gene lost 3 bases, with 18 bases spanning the gap. The CDR3 consists of 17 residues. The CDR3, as DNA: TGTGCCAGCAGCGTAGTTGGGTCCAGCGGCATGAAAGAGACCCAGTACTTC. This encodes CASSVVGSSGMKETQYF.

Turning to this clone: Other nucleotide sequences in the sample specify the same CDR3. The V gene is TRBV5-1, the J gene TRBJ2-7; TRBD1 matches 11 bases. This CDR3 region has 14 residues. Germline lookup yields CDR1 SGHRS and CDR2 YFSETQ. V dropped 4 bases and J dropped 3; count of bases not matched to a gene: 3. The chain's CDR3 is CASSPGTGGYEQYF. CDR3 sequence (DNA): TGCGCCAGCAGCCCGGGGACAGGGGGCTACGAGCAGTACTTC.

This sequence joins TRBV27 and TRBJ2-2, with unresolved D. Germline values: CDR1 MNHEY, CDR2 SMNVEV (reference sequence). CDR3 length: 13 residues. With 7 bases removed from V and 4 bases from J, the gap between germline ends came to 10 bases. The CDR3 protein is CASIVPGTGELFF. CDR3 bases: TGTGCCAGCATTGTACCGGGCACCGGGGAGCTGTTTTTT.

The chain combines TRBV10-3 with TRBJ1-1; no reliable D call. CDR3 length equals 12 residues. The V and J ends lost 1 base and 5 bases respectively, with 5 bases between them. In germline, CDR1 is ENHRY, CDR2 SYGVKD. CDR3: CAISEFHTEAFF. The CDR3 nucleotides are TGTGCCATCAGTGAGTTCCATACTGAAGCTTTCTTT.

This clone has a single count. The rearrangement uses TRBV5-1 and TRBJ2-7; D might be TRBD1 (5 bases). Germline values: CDR1 SGHRS, CDR2 YFSETQ. V gave up 4 bases and J gave up 1 base, with 12 bases separating them. This CDR3 contains 14 residues. The DNA of the CDR3 is TGCGCCAGCAGCGCTGGGGCTGGGTCCTACGAGCAGTACTTC. This codes for CASSAGAGSYEQYF.

At least ten counts were recorded for this clone. The chain employs TRBV19 and TRBJ1-5; 7 bases are shared with TRBD1. J lost 0 bases, V lost 4 bases, and 6 bases had no gene match. Germline loops: CDR1 LNHDA, CDR2 SQIVND (reference sequence). This CDR3 spans 16 amino acids. The CDR3 DNA reads TGTGCCAGTAGTACCTCAGGGGGACCTAGCAATCAGCCCCAGCATTTT. This sequence encodes CASSTSGGPSNQPQHF.

The rearrangement links TRBV7-9 to TRBJ1-2, with D hard to call. CDR3 length: 12 residues. The V gene's germline CDR1 is SEHNR and CDR2 FQNEAQ (reference sequence). V lost 3 bases and J 6 bases, leaving 8 bases between the germline ends. In DNA, the CDR3 is TGTGCCAGCAGCTTCCGAGGGAATGGCTACACCTTC. It is translated as CASSFRGNGYTF.

The rearrangement links TRBV4-1 to TRBJ2-7; no reliable D call. V was shortened by 0 bases and J by 0 bases, with 12 bases between the two germline ends. Germline CDR1 and CDR2: MGHRA and YSYEKL. This CDR3 spans 16 amino acids. CDR3 amino acids: CASSQDQVFSSYEQYF. CDR3 bases: TGCGCCAGCAGCCAAGATCAAGTCTTCAGCTCCTACGAGCAGTACTTC.